A selection of T cell receptor beta chains follows, all from one sample in a study of shared clonotypes between healthy human individuals. Data came from immunoSEQ multiplex PCR; TCRdb stores just in-frame clones and leaves some out. The sample shows 450,000 to 500,000 clones, approximately 78% of them seen only once. The sequenced sample consisted of PBMCs. These receptor sequences come from a woman between 40 and 55 years old in good health. Some clones in this sample may be carry-over from other donors' samples. Both conserved end residues are part of each CDR3. A D gene is named only where the DNA matches it firmly. Where a row states a size, it is once, few, many or the class of an expanded clone; other rows omit it.

TRBJ1-2	-	14	TRBV9	TRBD1	TGTGCCAGCAGCGCCAGTTTCGGGACAGGAGCCTACACCTTC	CASSASFGTGAYTF
TRBJ1-2	-	13	TRBV5-1	-	TGCGCCAGCAGCTTGTCAGGGTTCTATGGCTACACCTTC	CASSLSGFYGYTF
TRBJ2-5	-	14	TRBV7-9	-	TGTGCCAGCAGCAAACGGGACTTAGGTGGGACCCAGTACTTC	CASSKRDLGGTQYF
TRBJ1-4	-	15	TRBV9	TRBD1	TGTGCCAGCAGCGTAGGCGACAGGGGTTTTGAAAAACTGTTTTTT	CASSVGDRGFEKLFF
TRBJ1-1	-	15	TRBV18	-	TGTGCCAGCTCCCAGAATCAGGGTTCGGACCTAGGAGCTTTCTTT	CASSQNQGSDLGAFF
TRBJ2-1	-	14	TRBV6-1	TRBD2	TGTGCCAGCGGAGCAGCGGGAGGGCCCGATGAGCAGTTCTTC	CASGAAGGPDEQFF
TRBJ1-2	-	13	TRBV5-4	TRBD1	TGTGCCAGCAGCTTGTCCACAGGGGGTGATTACACCTTC	CASSLSTGGDYTF
TRBJ2-7	-	18	TRBV11-1	-	TGTGCCAGCAGCTACAGGCGGATTGGGGGTAAGATTTCGGGCGAGCAGTACTTC	CASSYRRIGGKISGEQYF
TRBJ2-3	-	15	TRBV9	-	TGTGCCAGCAGCGTAGCGGCAACTAGCACAGATACGCAGTATTTT	CASSVAATSTDTQYF
TRBJ1-2	-	14	TRBV2	-	TGTGCCAGCAGTGGATTGGGGCAGGCTCTTTTGTTCACCTTC	CASSGLGQALLFTF
TRBJ2-1	-	15	TRBV7-9	-	TGTGCCAGCAGCTTAGGGGGGTACTCCTACAATGAGCAGTTCTTC	CASSLGGYSYNEQFF
TRBJ2-1	few	16	TRBV5-1	TRBD1	TGCGCCAGCAGCTTGGGTGGGACAGGGGTGGTGAATGAGCAGTTCTTC	CASSLGGTGVVNEQFF
TRBJ2-1	-	14	TRBV5-8	-	TGTGCCAGCAGTGAAGGGCACCAGTTCGGTGAGCAGTTCTTC	CASSEGHQFGEQFF
TRBJ1-1	-	14	TRBV13	-	TGTGCCAGCAGCTTAGTGGGTAGGAACACTGAAGCTTTCTTT	CASSLVGRNTEAFF
TRBJ2-7	-	13	TRBV7-9	-	TGTGCCAGCAGCTTATACGAGGGCTACGAGCAGTACTTC	CASSLYEGYEQYF
TRBJ1-3	-	17	TRBV4-1	-	TGCGCCAGCAGCCAACCAATGGGATCTAACTCTGGAAACACCATATATTTT	CASSQPMGSNSGNTIYF
TRBJ2-7	-	18	TRBV28	TRBD2	TGTGCCAGCAGTTTCCCCATAACTAGCGGGCCGAGCTCCTACGAGCAGTACTTC	CASSFPITSGPSSYEQYF
TRBJ2-1	-	13	TRBV7-3	TRBD2	TGTGCCAGCAGCTTAAGTGGACTAGCGGGGCAGTTCTTC	CASSLSGLAGQFF